This T cell receptor beta chain comes out of a study of identifying expanded T cells in peripheral blood. Study findings and constraints: Across healthy donors, higher total template counts meant significantly greater roughly 2-week count variance. Differentially abundant clones: around 1.2 between replicates, 16.4 at approximately two weeks, approximately 19 at four.

Comments on this clone: The antigen is undetermined.

Measured with immunoSEQ multiplex PCR; TCRdb has only the in-frame clones, and not every one. The data hold some 120,000 clones, with roughly 80% observed a single time. Healthy donors had no documented immune events, such as infections, while sampled. Germline V CDR1 and CDR2: SGHVS, FNYEAQ. The V gene end was trimmed by 0 bases and the J gene end by 4 bases; junction bases not matched to a gene: 2. This CDR3 is built from 15 residues. Specimen: blood. This clonotype was sampled from a person between 18 and 70 years old in good health. The chain is built from TRBV7-6 and TRBJ2-3; the match to TRBD2 covers 9 bases. CDR3 residues: CASSLARGGPDTQYF. As DNA, the CDR3 is TGTGCCAGCAGCTTAGCGCGGGGGGGCCCAGATACGCAGTATTTT. Full variable domain (missing parts from reference TRBV7-6 and TRBJ2-3): GAGVSQSPRYKVTKRGQDVALRCDPISGHVSLYWYRQALGQGPEFLTYFNYEAQQDKSGLPNDRFSAERPEGSISTLTIQRTEQRDSAMYRCASSLARGGPDTQYFGPGTRLTVL.